This is a list of T cell receptor beta chains from one sample in a study of T cell responses to AZD1222 COVID-19 vaccine. The assay was immunoSEQ multiplex PCR, and TCRdb's table has in-frame clones only and misses some. The table lists about 210,000 clones, 80% to 95% of them singletons. The specimen was peripheral blood, collected on day 0 of AZD1222 vaccination. The receptors stem from an adult in good health. The CDR3 runs from the conserved cysteine through the conserved F or W. A D gene is named only where the DNA matches it firmly. Clone size appears in some rows only: once, few, many, or a class for an expanded clone.

d_call	v_call	j_call	clone_size	cdr3_aa	cdr3_nt
-	TRBV10-1	TRBJ2-4	once	CASSDRGEVLAKNIQYF	TGCGCCAGCAGTGACAGGGGGGAGGTTTTAGCCAAAAACATTCAGTACTTC
TRBD1	TRBV2	TRBJ1-5	-	CASSPDRGNQPQHF	TGTGCCAGCAGCCCTGACAGGGGAAATCAGCCCCAGCATTTT
TRBD1	TRBV19	TRBJ2-7	-	CASSARGPYEQYF	TGTGCCAGTAGTGCTAGGGGGCCCTACGAGCAGTACTTC
-	TRBV28	TRBJ1-2	-	CASSFREYGYTF	TGTGCCAGCAGTTTCCGAGAGTATGGCTACACCTTC
-	TRBV30	TRBJ1-2	-	CAWSVTGYGYTF	TGTGCCTGGAGTGTAACGGGATATGGCTACACCTTC
TRBD1	TRBV9	TRBJ1-4	-	CASSVNTGEEKLFF	TGTGCCAGCAGCGTGAATACAGGGGAAGAAAAACTGTTTTTT
-	TRBV4-1	TRBJ2-7	-	CASSLGTNLPYEQYF	TGCGCCAGCAGCCTCGGGACCAACCTCCCCTACGAGCAGTACTTC
-	TRBV24-1	TRBJ2-5	-	CATSDARVYQETQYF	TGTGCCACCAGTGACGCCAGGGTTTACCAAGAGACCCAGTACTTC
-	TRBV18	TRBJ2-7	once	CASSPGAWGYEQYF	TGTGCCAGCTCACCCGGGGCTTGGGGCTACGAGCAGTACTTC
TRBD1	TRBV5-1	TRBJ2-3	-	CASSSGQGRDTQYF	TGCGCCAGCAGCTCCGGACAGGGGAGGGATACGCAGTATTTT
-	TRBV29-1	TRBJ1-1	-	CSVEDSGTEAFF	TGCAGCGTTGAAGATTCGGGTACTGAAGCTTTCTTT
-	TRBV6-1	TRBJ1-2	-	CASSEAWGNYGYTF	TGTGCCAGCAGTGAAGCTTGGGGGAACTATGGCTACACCTTC
-	TRBV12-3/TRBV12-4	TRBJ1-1	few	CASSLGIPEAFF	TGTGCCAGCAGTTTAGGGATCCCAGAAGCTTTCTTT
-	TRBV3-1/TRBV3-2	TRBJ1-3	few	CASSQPGSGNTIYF	TGTGCCAGCAGCCAACCCGGCTCTGGAAACACCATATATTTT
-	TRBV3-1/TRBV3-2	TRBJ1-3	once	CASSQVNGNTIYF	TGTGCCAGCAGCCAAGTGAACGGAAACACCATATATTTT
TRBD1	TRBV2	TRBJ1-2	-	CAHRGSWYGYTF	TGTGCCCACAGGGGGAGTTGGTATGGCTACACCTTC
-	TRBV28	TRBJ1-2	-	CASSPTDRPGGYGYTF	TGTGCCAGCAGTCCCACGGACAGACCCGGGGGCTATGGCTACACCTTC
-	TRBV6-5	TRBJ1-5	-	CASSPGRAMQPQHF	TGTGCCAGCAGCCCCGGACGGGCAATGCAGCCCCAGCATTTT
TRBD1	TRBV23-1	TRBJ2-1	-	CASPKMRDRYNEQFF	TGCGCCAGCCCGAAGATGAGGGACAGGTACAATGAGCAGTTCTTC
TRBD1	TRBV10-3	TRBJ2-1	-	CAISEKGASYNEQFF	TGTGCCATCAGTGAGAAGGGGGCCTCCTACAATGAGCAGTTCTTC
-	TRBV19	TRBJ2-3	-	CASSLGFSTDTQYF	TGTGCCAGCTCCCTTGGGTTCAGCACAGATACGCAGTATTTT
TRBD1	TRBV6-1	TRBJ1-5	once	CASSEARQGLGNQPQHF	TGTGCCAGCAGTGAAGCGAGACAGGGTTTGGGCAATCAGCCCCAGCATTTT
-	TRBV6-1	TRBJ2-5	-	CASSEYREETQYF	TGTGCCAGCAGTGAATATCGGGAAGAGACCCAGTACTTC
TRBD2	TRBV7-2	TRBJ2-3	-	CASSLIAGLPTDTQYF	TGTGCCAGCAGCTTAATAGCGGGGCTACCCACAGATACGCAGTATTTT
-	TRBV3-1/TRBV3-2	TRBJ1-1	-	CASSQTGGNTEAFF	TGTGCCAGCAGCCAAACGGGGGGAAACACTGAAGCTTTCTTT
TRBD1	TRBV15	TRBJ2-5	-	CATSSRDRGKETQYF	TGTGCCACCAGCAGTAGGGACAGGGGAAAAGAGACCCAGTACTTC
TRBD1	TRBV27	TRBJ1-1	-	CASSLKGFGTGITEAFF	TGTGCCAGCAGTTTAAAGGGGTTCGGGACAGGGATCACTGAAGCTTTCTTT
-	TRBV3-1/TRBV3-2	TRBJ1-5	-	CASSQAGTDQPQHF	TGTGCCAGCAGCCAAGCCGGGACCGATCAGCCCCAGCATTTT